What follows are 32 T cell receptor beta chains derived from one specimen sequenced in a study of OX40 agonist ivuxolimab in advanced cancers. Sequencing was performed with immunoSEQ multiplex PCR; in TCRdb, only in-frame clones are kept and a portion is missing. Here the sample spans about 77,000 clones, about nine tenths being singletons. The sample was CD4+ or CD8+ T cells sorted from blood, taken in a trial of the OX40 agonist ivuxolimab. The receptor set was obtained from an adult with an advanced solid tumor such as melanoma, head and neck, liver or kidney cancer.

This chain connects TRBV28 to TRBJ1-2; 7 bases match TRBD1. This CDR3 region has 18 residues. V was pared by 5 bases and J by 4 bases, with 19 bases of the junction left unmatched. CDR1 and CDR2 from the germline V gene are MDHEN and SYDVKM. The chain's CDR3 is CASSGAGTVDKLRYGYTF. DNA of the CDR3: TGTGCCAGCAGTGGGGCCGGGACAGTTGATAAACTACGCTATGGCTACACCTTC.

The V gene is TRBV19, the J gene TRBJ2-2; 8 positions match TRBD2. The CDR3 is made up of 16 amino acids. The junction had 13 bases not matched to a gene; V was cut back by 8 bases and J by 5 bases. The germline CDR1 and CDR2 sequences are LNHDA and SQIVND (reference sequence). In nucleotides, the CDR3 is TGTGCCAGTGACCGGACTAGCTCTATACCGACCGGGGAGCTGTTTTTT. Translating it yields CASDRTSSIPTGELFF.

As for this clone: Other DNA sequences of this sample code for an identical CDR3. The chain is built from TRBV19 and TRBJ1-1, with a tentative D call TRBD1 (5 bases). The CDR3 is made up of 14 amino acids. CDR1 and CDR2 (germline): LNHDA, SQIVND (reference sequence). V was shortened by 2 bases and J by 2 bases, with 9 bases between the two germline ends. In DNA, the CDR3 is TGTGCCAGTAGTATACAGGGAGCTAACACTGAAGCTTTCTTT. The encoded protein is CASSIQGANTEAFF.

This chain uses TRBV28 with TRBJ1-5; D is perhaps TRBD1 (6 bases). V lost 8 bases and J 3 bases, leaving 17 bases between the germline ends. The CDR3 runs 15 residues. Germline CDR1 reads MDHEN; CDR2 reads SYDVKM. The CDR3 loop reads CASSKVGALNQPQHF. The CDR3 nucleotides read TGTGCCAGCTCCAAGGTGGGGGCCCTCAATCAGCCCCAGCATTTT.

This chain joins TRBV5-4 and TRBJ1-1, with a possible D match to TRBD1 (5 bases). The CDR3 extends over 15 amino acids. V was clipped by 3 bases and J by 10 bases, with 22 bases between them. CDR1 and CDR2 from the germline V gene are SGHNT and YYREEE (reference sequence). CDR3 in amino acids: CASSSTATKLSGAFF. For the CDR3, the DNA is TGTGCCAGCAGCTCGACAGCTACCAAACTTTCGGGAGCTTTCTTT.

This chain connects TRBV9 to TRBJ1-5; TRBD1 aligns across 7 bases. The V gene end was trimmed by 0 bases and the J gene end by 5 bases; junction bases not matched to a gene: 17. The length of the CDR3 is 19 residues. CDR1 is SGDLS and CDR2 is YYNGEE in the germline V gene. The CDR3 DNA reads TGTGCCAGCAGCGTAGAAGGGACCTCCCGGGACAGCCATTATCAGCCCCAGCATTTT. This codes for CASSVEGTSRDSHYQPQHF.

The J gene is TRBJ1-2, the V gene TRBV5-1; D is ambiguous. V dropped 7 bases and J dropped 0 bases, with 13 bases sitting between them. Per germline, CDR1 SGHRS and CDR2 YFSETQ. The CDR3 extends over 14 amino acids. CDR3 DNA: TGCGCCAGCGGTAGGGAGGGATCTAACTATGGCTACACCTTC. The encoded protein is CASGREGSNYGYTF.

This rearrangement joins TRBV6-5 to TRBJ1-5; D is unclear. The length of the CDR3 is 15 residues. The germline V gene has CDR1 MNHEY and CDR2 SVGAGI. Trimming removed 6 bases from V and 7 bases from J, with 19 bases in between. CDR3 nucleotides: TGTGCCAGCAGACCCAATGTGGGTCCGGGCCAGCCCCAGCATTTT. As protein: CASRPNVGPGQPQHF.

About this clone: The sample has other DNA sequences that encode this CDR3 too. V and J are TRBV5-1 and TRBJ2-7; D tentatively reads TRBD1 or TRBD2 (5 bases each). Germline loops: CDR1 SGHRS, CDR2 YFSETQ. The CDR3 contains 14 residues. V lost 0 bases to trimming and J lost 0 bases, with 7 bases between them. The CDR3 sequence is CASSLGGSSYEQYF. In DNA, the CDR3 is TGCGCCAGCAGCTTGGGGGGGAGCTCCTACGAGCAGTACTTC. The variable domain in full, with the rest retrieved from reference TRBV5-1 and TRBJ2-7, is KAGVTQTPRYLIKTRGQQVTLSCSPISGHRSVSWYQQTPGQGLQFLFEYFSETQRNKGNFPGRFSGRQFSNSRSEMNVSTLELGDSALYLCASSLGGSSYEQYFGPGTRLTVT.

This clone was counted only a few times. The chain is built from TRBV19 and TRBJ1-2; 12 nucleotides align to TRBD1. This CDR3 comprises 17 residues. The trim removed 4 bases at V and 3 bases at J, leaving 9 bases unmatched. The germline gives CDR1 LNHDA, CDR2 SQIVND (reference sequence). CDR3 in DNA: TGTGCCAGTAGTACCTCGGGACAGGGGGCGGCCGACTATGGCTACACCTTC. Translation: CASSTSGQGAADYGYTF.

Worth noting for this clone: Given the absence of the conserved phenylalanine or tryptophan at the CDR3 end, a read error is likely. The limits of the CDR3 on the DNA are not certain, so only TCRdb's listed CDR3 is given. The CDR3 loop reads CASSLTDRGQII. This chain joins TRBV7-2 and TRBJ1-1; the listed D gene, TRBD1, was not tested against the DNA. Germline-derived CDR1 and CDR2 are SGHTA and FQGNSA. The CDR3 length is 12 residues, termini included.

The chain carries TRBV4-1 and TRBJ1-6, with 8 bases lining up with TRBD1. V shed 1 base, J shed 13 bases, and the junction held 6 bases outside the gene matches. Germline V gene data show CDR1 as MGHRA and CDR2 as YSYEKL. This CDR3 is 14 amino acids long. CDR3 coding DNA: TGCGCCAGCAGCCAAGGACAGGGGCTCATCCCCCTCCACTTT. It translates to CASSQGQGLIPLHF.

This chain uses TRBV25-1 with TRBJ2-5, with 7 bases lining up with TRBD1. The V and J ends lost 4 bases and 5 bases, in that order; junction bases with no gene match: 10. The CDR3 covers 15 residues. Germline loops: CDR1 MGHDK, CDR2 SYGVNS. CDR3: CASSAPQGFGETQYF. As DNA, the CDR3 is TGTGCCAGCAGTGCGCCACAGGGGTTTGGGGAGACCCAGTACTTC. Full variable domain (remainder filled in from reference TRBV25-1 and TRBJ2-5): EADIYQTPRYLVIGTGKKITLECSQTMGHDKMYWYQQDPGMELHLIHYSYGVNSTEKGDLSSESTVSRIRTEHFPLTLESARPSHTSQYLCASSAPQGFGETQYFGPGTRLLVL.

CDR3 in DNA: TGTGCCAGCAGCGTAGATCAGAGGACTGAAGCTTTCTTT. Translated, it gives CASSVDQRTEAFF. The genes are TRBV9 and TRBJ1-1; D gene unclear. Per germline, CDR1 SGDLS and CDR2 YYNGEE. V lost 0 bases and J 5 bases, leaving 8 bases between the germline ends. The CDR3 totals 13 residues.

The V and J genes are TRBV28 and TRBJ2-7; 8 nucleotides agree with TRBD1. The CDR3 length is 15 residues. Germline V gene sequence: CDR1 MDHEN, CDR2 SYDVKM. The junction had 10 bases not matched to a gene; V was cut back by 5 bases and J by 4 bases. CDR3 in amino acids: CASSPLTGDIYEQYF. Written as DNA, the CDR3 is TGTGCCAGCAGTCCCCTGACAGGGGATATATACGAGCAGTACTTC.

This rearrangement joins TRBV4-2 to TRBJ2-7; TRBD2 aligns across 13 bases. The V segment lost 2 bases and the J segment 0 bases; nucleotides outside the gene matches: 4. The CDR3 is made up of 17 amino acids. The germline CDR1 and CDR2 sequences are LGHNA and YNFKEQ. CDR3 amino acids: CASSQRGTSGVSYEQYF. As DNA, the CDR3 is TGTGCCAGCAGCCAACGAGGGACTAGCGGGGTCTCCTACGAGCAGTACTTC.

V is TRBV18 and J is TRBJ2-5; 7 nucleotides line up with TRBD2. Germline V gene lookup returns CDR1 KGHSH and CDR2 LQKENI. The CDR3 is made up of 16 amino acids. The trim removed 6 bases at V and 2 bases at J, leaving 12 bases unmatched. This CDR3 reads CASSPALGGGQETQYF. The CDR3 region has the DNA TGTGCCAGCTCTCCAGCCCTCGGCGGGGGTCAAGAGACCCAGTACTTC.

This chain links TRBV19 with TRBJ1-6; 7 bases line up with TRBD1. Trimming at V came to 10 bases and at J to 6 bases, leaving 18 bases not matched to a gene. The CDR3 runs to 17 residues. CDR1 is LNHDA, CDR2 SQIVND, per germline (reference sequence). The CDR3 protein is CATRGPGPQAFNSPLHF. As DNA, the CDR3 is TGTGCCACTAGGGGGCCAGGCCCACAAGCTTTTAATTCACCCCTCCACTTT.

The rearrangement uses TRBV28 and TRBJ2-5, with D uncertain. The last part of the DNA fits TRBJ2-7 better; the J call may be wrong. This CDR3 has 13 amino acids. Germline V CDR1 and CDR2: MDHEN, SYDVKM. CDR3 loop: CASSLWFSYEQYF. The CDR3 bases are TGTGCCAGCAGTTTATGGTTTTCCTACGAGCAGTACTTC.

V is TRBV27 and J is TRBJ1-1; D possibly corresponds to TRBD1 (6 bases). This CDR3 has 15 residues. The germline V and J ends were trimmed by 3 bases and 4 bases, with 15 bases remaining between them. The germline V gene encodes CDR1 MNHEY and CDR2 SMNVEV (reference sequence). The DNA for the CDR3 is TGTGCCAGCAGTTTGATTGGGGGGCTGAGCACTGAAGCTTTCTTT. Translation: CASSLIGGLSTEAFF.

The chain joins TRBV14 to TRBJ2-1; D possibly corresponds to TRBD2 (5 bases). Germline assignment: CDR1 SGHDN and CDR2 FVKESK. V lost 5 bases to trimming and J lost 6 bases, with 11 bases between them. This CDR3 region has 13 residues. CDR3 sequence: CASSSGFLNEQFF. The DNA of the CDR3 is TGTGCCAGCAGCTCGGGGTTCCTCAATGAGCAGTTCTTC.

The table lists this clone with a count of one. The chain recombines TRBV6-1 with TRBJ2-3; D uncertain. The CDR3 has 14 residues. Germline V lookup: CDR1 MNHNS, CDR2 SASEGT. The V and J ends lost 3 bases and 1 base respectively, with 8 bases between them. The CDR3 bases are TGTGCCAGCAGTGATATTGGCGGCACAGATACGCAGTATTTT. Translated, it gives CASSDIGGTDTQYF.

This chain joins TRBV5-6 and TRBJ2-3; D possibly matches TRBD1 or TRBD2 (5 bases each). V lost 0 bases and J 0 bases, leaving 8 bases between the germline ends. CDR1 SGHDT and CDR2 YYEEEE come from the germline V gene. The CDR3 loop spans 15 amino acids. CDR3 in amino acids: CASSLVGTSTDTQYF. CDR3 in DNA: TGTGCCAGCAGCTTGGTCGGGACGAGCACAGATACGCAGTATTTT.

This clone has only a few counts. The genes are TRBV7-8 and TRBJ2-5, with D hard to call. Germline lookup yields CDR1 SGHVS and CDR2 FQNEAQ. Between the trimmed V and J ends, which lost 2 bases and 5 bases, there was a span of 9 bases. The CDR3 runs 13 residues. The CDR3 protein is CASSLSLGETQYF. In DNA, the CDR3 is TGTGCCAGCAGCTTAAGTCTTGGTGAGACCCAGTACTTC.

V is TRBV5-1 and J is TRBJ2-1, with D uncertain. V was shortened by 0 bases and J by 7 bases, with 14 bases between the two germline ends. This CDR3 contains 15 residues. Germline CDR1 reads SGHRS; CDR2 reads YFSETQ. CDR3 residues: CASSLGLGVQNEQFF. For the CDR3, the DNA is TGCGCCAGCAGCTTGGGGCTAGGAGTTCAAAATGAGCAGTTCTTC.

The V call is TRBV7-9, the J call TRBJ1-1; no firm D call. The germline V gene encodes CDR1 SEHNR and CDR2 FQNEAQ (reference sequence). The CDR3 consists of 14 residues. V was pared by 0 bases and J by 0 bases, with 5 bases between. The CDR3 coding sequence is TGTGCCAGCAGCTTAGCAGGGTTGAACACTGAAGCTTTCTTT. It translates to CASSLAGLNTEAFF.

The rearrangement links TRBV5-4 to TRBJ2-2; TRBD2 aligns across 9 bases. Germline trimming cut 6 bases from V and 3 bases from J; bases unmatched to any gene: 9. This CDR3 is built from 16 residues. Germline V gives CDR1 SGHNT, CDR2 YYREEE (reference sequence). DNA for the CDR3: TGTGCCAGCACCCTGGGACTAGCCGGGGACACCGGGGAGCTGTTTTTT. This gives the protein CASTLGLAGDTGELFF. The whole variable domain, filled in from reference TRBV5-4 and TRBJ2-2, reads ETGVTQSPTHLIKTRGQQVTLRCSSQSGHNTVSWYQQALGQGPQFIFQYYREEENGRGNFPPRFSGLQFPNYSSELNVNALELDDSALYLCASTLGLAGDTGELFFGEGSRLTVL.

This chain joins TRBV20-1 and TRBJ1-1; D not certain. Deletions cut 6 bases from V and 7 bases from J, with 12 bases between. This CDR3 contains 11 residues. Germline V CDR1 and CDR2: DFQATT, SNEGSKA (reference sequence). The CDR3 DNA reads TGCAGTGCGAAGTTTGATAGTGAAGCTTTCTTT. Protein product: CSAKFDSEAFF.

The rearrangement joins TRBV11-2 to TRBJ1-1; D gene ambiguous. The CDR3 extends over 14 amino acids. Germline V lookup: CDR1 SGHAT, CDR2 FQNNGV. Trimming left V 2 bases short and J 8 bases short, with 15 bases between. The chain's CDR3 is CASSLYWQPPEAFF. The DNA of the CDR3 is TGTGCCAGCAGCTTATATTGGCAGCCTCCCGAAGCTTTCTTT.

The chain links TRBV4-2 to TRBJ2-1, with D possibly being TRBD2 (7 bases). Germline CDR1 LGHNA, CDR2 YNFKEQ. V lost 3 bases, J lost 7 bases, and 16 bases lay in between. The CDR3 totals 15 residues. In DNA form, the CDR3 reads TGTGCCAGCAGCCAGACGGGGGGCACGGGGAATGAGCAGTTCTTC. Its protein product is CASSQTGGTGNEQFF.

V and J are TRBV9 and TRBJ2-3; D is uncertain. Trimming left V 0 bases short and J 0 bases short, with 8 bases between. The CDR3 runs 15 residues. Germline lookup yields CDR1 SGDLS and CDR2 YYNGEE. In DNA form, the CDR3 reads TGTGCCAGCAGCGTAGCGAGAAGTAGCACAGATACGCAGTATTTT. This gives the protein CASSVARSSTDTQYF.

This clone has a single count. The J gene is TRBJ1-4, the V gene TRBV4-3; possibly TRBD1 for D (5 bases). Germline V gene data show CDR1 as LGHNA and CDR2 as YSLEER. The ends were cut back, 2 bases at V and 5 bases at J, with 15 bases in the middle. The CDR3 contains 16 residues. CDR3 region: CASSQSGGALNEKLFF. The DNA of the CDR3 is TGCGCCAGCAGCCAATCCGGCGGGGCCTTAAATGAAAAACTGTTTTTT.